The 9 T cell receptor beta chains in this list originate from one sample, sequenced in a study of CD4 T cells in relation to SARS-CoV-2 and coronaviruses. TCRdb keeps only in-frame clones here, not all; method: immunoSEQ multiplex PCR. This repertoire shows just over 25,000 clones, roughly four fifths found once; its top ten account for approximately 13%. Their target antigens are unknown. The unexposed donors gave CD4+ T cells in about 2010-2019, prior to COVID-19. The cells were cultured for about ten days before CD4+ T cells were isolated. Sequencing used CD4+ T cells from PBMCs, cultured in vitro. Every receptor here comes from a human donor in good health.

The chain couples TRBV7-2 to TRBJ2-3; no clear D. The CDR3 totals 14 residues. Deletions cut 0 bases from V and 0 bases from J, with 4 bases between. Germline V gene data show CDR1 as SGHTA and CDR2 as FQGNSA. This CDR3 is CASSLAGSTDTQYF. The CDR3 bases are TGTGCCAGCAGCTTAGCCGGAAGCACAGATACGCAGTATTTT. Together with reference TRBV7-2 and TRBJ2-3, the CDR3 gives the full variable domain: GAGVSQSPSNKVTEKGKDVELRCDPISGHTALYWYRQSLGQGLEFLIYFQGNSAPDKSGLPSDRFSAERTGGSVSTLTIQRTQQEDSAVYLCASSLAGSTDTQYFGPGTRLTVL.

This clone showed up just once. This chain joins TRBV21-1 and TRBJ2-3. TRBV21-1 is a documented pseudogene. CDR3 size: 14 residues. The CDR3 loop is CASSKARESDTQYF. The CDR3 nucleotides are TGTGCCAGCAGCAAAGCCAGGGAGTCAGATACGCAGTATTTT.

CDR3 bases: TGTGCCAGCAGCTTAGTGGCCGGACTAGCGACTCAGCAGTACTTC. Its protein product is CASSLVAGLATQQYF. The chain joins TRBV11-2 to TRBJ2-7; 9 bases map to TRBD2. This CDR3 has 15 amino acids. V lost 1 base to trimming and J lost 8 bases; unmatched junction nucleotides: 9. Per germline, CDR1 SGHAT and CDR2 FQNNGV.

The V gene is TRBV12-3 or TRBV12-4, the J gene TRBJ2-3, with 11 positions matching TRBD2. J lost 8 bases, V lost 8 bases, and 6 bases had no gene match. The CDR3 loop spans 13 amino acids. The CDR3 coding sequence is TGTGCCAGCTTAGCGGGGGGGCAGGGTACGCAGTATTTT. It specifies CASLAGGQGTQYF.

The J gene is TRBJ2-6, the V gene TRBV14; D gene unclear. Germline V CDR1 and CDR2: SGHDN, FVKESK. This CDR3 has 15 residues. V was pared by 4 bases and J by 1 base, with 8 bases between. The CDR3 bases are TGTGCCAGCAGCCTCCTGGGTTCTGGGGCCAACGTCCTGACTTTC. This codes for CASSLLGSGANVLTF.

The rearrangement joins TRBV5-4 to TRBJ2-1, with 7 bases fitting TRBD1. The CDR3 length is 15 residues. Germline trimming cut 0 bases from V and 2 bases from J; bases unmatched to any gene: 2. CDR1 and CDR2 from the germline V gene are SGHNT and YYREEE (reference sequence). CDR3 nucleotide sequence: TGTGCCAGCAGCTTGGCGGGACAGCCCTACAATGAGCAGTTCTTC. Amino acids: CASSLAGQPYNEQFF.

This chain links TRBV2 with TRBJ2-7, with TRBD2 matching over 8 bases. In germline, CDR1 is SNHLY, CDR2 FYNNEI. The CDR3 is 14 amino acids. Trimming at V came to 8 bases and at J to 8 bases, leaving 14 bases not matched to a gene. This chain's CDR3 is CASGGTRTLKKQYF. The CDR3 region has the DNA TGTGCCAGCGGGGGGACTAGGACCCTGAAGAAGCAGTACTTC.

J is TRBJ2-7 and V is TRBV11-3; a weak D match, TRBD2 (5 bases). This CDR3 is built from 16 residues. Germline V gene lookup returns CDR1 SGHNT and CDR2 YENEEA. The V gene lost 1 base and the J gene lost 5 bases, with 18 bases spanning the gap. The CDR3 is CASSLGQAGGTNEQYF. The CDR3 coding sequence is TGTGCCAGCAGCTTAGGGCAGGCCGGAGGAACAAACGAGCAGTACTTC.

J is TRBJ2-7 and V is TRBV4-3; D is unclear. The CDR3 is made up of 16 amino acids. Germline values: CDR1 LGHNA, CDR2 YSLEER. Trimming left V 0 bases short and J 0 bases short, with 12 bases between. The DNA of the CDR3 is TGCGCCAGCAGCCAAGATAGCCGGGCCTACTCCTACGAGCAGTACTTC. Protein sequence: CASSQDSRAYSYEQYF.